Listed below are T cell receptor beta chains from one sample, sequenced in a study of Graves' ophthalmopathy and Graves' hyperthyroidism. A single record per CDR3 protein comes from TCRdb applying MiXCR to the multiplex PCR reads. This sample has some 250,000 distinct CDR3 sequences; about 47% occur once, and the top ten carry approximately 44%. The sequenced sample consisted of peripheral blood. The receptors were sampled from an adult man with Graves' ophthalmopathy. Both conserved end residues are part of each CDR3. A D gene is named only where the DNA matches it firmly. Rows may omit the clone size; those that give it use once, few, many or a size class.

clone size | J gene | D gene | V gene | CDR3 protein | CDR3 DNA
- | TRBJ2-1 | TRBD2 | TRBV7-2 | CASSDSGRGNEQFF | TGTGCCAGCAGCGATAGCGGGAGGGGTAATGAGCAGTTCTTC
- | TRBJ2-7 | - | TRBV15 | CATSRGTGGRMGEQYF | TGTGCCACCAGCAGAGGGACCGGGGGGCGCATGGGCGAGCAGTACTTC
few | TRBJ1-6 | - | TRBV14 | CASSQDSGQNGPLHF | TGTGCCAGCAGCCAAGATTCCGGACAGAATGGTCCCCTCCACTTT
- | TRBJ2-7 | TRBD1 | TRBV7-9 | CASSERTGLYEQYF | TGTGCCAGCAGCGAACGGACAGGGCTCTACGAGCAGTACTTC
- | TRBJ2-5 | TRBD1 | TRBV7-9 | CASSHGTGQETQYF | TGTGCCAGCAGCCACGGGACAGGGCAAGAGACCCAGTACTTC
- | TRBJ1-6 | TRBD1 | TRBV11-2 | CASSLGGNDSPLHF | TGTGCCAGCAGCCTAGGGGGCAACGATTCACCCCTCCACTTT
many | TRBJ1-2 | - | TRBV7-9 | CASSDYSYGYTF | TGTGCCAGCAGCGACTACAGCTATGGCTACACCTTC
- | TRBJ2-2 | TRBD1 | TRBV5-1 | CASGTRTGGTGELFF | TGCGCCAGCGGAACACGGACAGGGGGGACCGGGGAGCTGTTTTTT
many | TRBJ1-2 | - | TRBV7-2 | CASSLAYGRLNYGYTF | TGTGCCAGCAGCTTAGCTTATGGCAGGCTCAACTATGGCTACACCTTC
few | TRBJ1-4 | TRBD1 | TRBV9 | CASSGRQGLGEKLFF | TGTGCCAGCAGCGGGCGACAGGGGTTGGGGGAAAAACTGTTTTTT
- | TRBJ1-1 | - | TRBV7-9 | CASSLGADEAFF | TGTGCCAGCAGCTTAGGGGCAGATGAAGCTTTCTTT
- | TRBJ2-2 | TRBD1 | TRBV5-8 | CASSLADRGLVGELFF | TGTGCCAGCAGCTTGGCGGACAGGGGGCTTGTCGGGGAGCTGTTTTTT
once | TRBJ2-5 | TRBD2 | TRBV20-1 | CSARDPGKVAGEKETQYF | TGCAGTGCTAGAGATCCCGGGAAGGTAGCGGGGGAGAAGGAGACCCAGTACTTC
- | TRBJ2-5 | - | TRBV6-6 | CASSVRGLEETQYF | TGTGCCAGCAGTGTGCGGGGACTCGAAGAGACCCAGTACTTC
- | TRBJ1-6 | - | TRBV10-2 | CASSESRYRSNSPLHF | TGCGCCAGCAGTGAGTCTAGATACAGGTCGAATTCACCCCTCCACTTT
- | TRBJ2-5 | TRBD2 | TRBV9 | CASSERDRGETQYF | TGTGCCAGCAGCGAGCGGGATCGGGGAGAGACCCAGTACTTC
many | TRBJ1-2 | TRBD1 | TRBV29-1 | CSVRTGAPYTF | TGCAGCGTCCGGACAGGGGCCCCCTACACCTTC
- | TRBJ2-7 | - | TRBV5-8 | CASSFGVRTYEQYF | TGTGCCAGCAGCTTTGGGGTCAGAACCTACGAGCAGTACTTC
- | TRBJ1-6 | TRBD1 | TRBV7-9 | CASSSAWTGADSPLHF | TGTGCCAGCAGCTCAGCCTGGACAGGGGCGGATTCACCCCTCCACTTT
- | TRBJ1-2 | TRBD1 | TRBV12-3/TRBV12-4 | CASSETGGGYTF | TGTGCCAGCAGTGAAACAGGGGGCGGCTACACCTTC
few | TRBJ2-7 | TRBD1 | TRBV2 | CASSLRDRGPEQYF | TGTGCCAGCAGCCTCCGGGACAGGGGGCCCGAGCAGTACTTC
many | TRBJ1-1 | - | TRBV29-1 | CSVGRGPEAFF | TGCAGCGTTGGCCGGGGGCCTGAAGCTTTCTTT
- | TRBJ1-1 | TRBD1 | TRBV15 | CATSGTGIPNTEASF | TGTGCCACCAGCGGGACAGGGATTCCGAACACTGAAGCTTCCTTT
- | TRBJ1-6 | - | TRBV20-1 | CSALEGAYMNSPLHF | TGCAGTGCTCTGGAAGGGGCATATATGAATTCACCCCTCCACTTT
few | TRBJ1-5 | - | TRBV20-1 | CSARVDGNQPQHF | TGCAGTGCTAGGGTGGACGGTAATCAGCCCCAGCATTTT
few | TRBJ1-5 | TRBD1 | TRBV9 | CASSVGTGDQPQHF | TGTGCCAGCAGCGTAGGGACAGGGGATCAGCCCCAGCATTTT
- | TRBJ1-1 | - | TRBV7-3 | CASSNPMNTEAFF | TGTGCCAGCAGCAACCCAATGAACACTGAAGCTTTCTTT
few | TRBJ1-4 | - | TRBV7-2 | CASSSGPGVNEKLFF | TGTGCCAGCAGCTCCGGACCGGGGGTAAATGAAAAACTGTTTTTT
few | TRBJ2-5 | TRBD2 | TRBV10-3 | CASSPELAGVGGQETQYF | TGTGCCAGCAGTCCCGAACTAGCGGGAGTAGGAGGGCAAGAGACCCAGTACTTC
- | TRBJ2-3 | - | TRBV7-9 | CASSQTNRVRTDTQYF | TGTGCCAGCAGCCAAACAAACAGGGTCCGCACAGATACGCAGTATTTT
few | TRBJ1-2 | TRBD1 | TRBV19 | CASSQTGTGYTF | TGTGCCAGTAGTCAGACAGGGACTGGCTACACCTTC
- | TRBJ2-5 | - | TRBV20-1 | CSASKDSQETQYF | TGCAGTGCTAGTAAGGACAGCCAAGAGACCCAGTACTTC
- | TRBJ2-7 | TRBD1 | TRBV14 | CASRDRDTYEQYF | TGTGCCAGCCGGGACAGGGACACCTACGAGCAGTACTTC
- | TRBJ1-6 | TRBD1 | TRBV20-1 | CSARDPDRGSPLHF | TGCAGTGCTAGAGATCCGGACAGGGGTTCACCCCTCCACTTT
- | TRBJ2-7 | - | TRBV2 | CASSLQGGETYEQYF | TGTGCCAGCAGTTTACAGGGTGGGGAGACCTACGAGCAGTACTTC
- | TRBJ2-1 | TRBD2 | TRBV5-4 | CASSRGLAGGFNEQFF | TGTGCCAGCAGCCGAGGGCTAGCGGGAGGCTTCAATGAGCAGTTCTTC
- | TRBJ2-7 | - | TRBV12-3/TRBV12-4 | CATGSAGEQYF | TGTGCCACCGGGTCGGCCGGCGAGCAGTACTTC
- | TRBJ2-2 | TRBD1 | TRBV10-3 | CAISESNKGATTGELFF | TGTGCCATCAGTGAGTCGAACAAGGGGGCGACAACCGGGGAGCTGTTTTTT
many | TRBJ1-1 | - | TRBV29-1 | CSGRKGDTEAFF | TGCAGCGGACGCAAGGGAGATACTGAAGCTTTCTTT
- | TRBJ2-5 | - | TRBV29-1 | CSVGDPLGETQYF | TGCAGCGTTGGGGACCCCCTGGGGGAGACCCAGTACTTC
- | TRBJ2-5 | - | TRBV24-1 | CATKGTFEETQYF | TGTGCCACCAAAGGGACATTCGAAGAGACCCAGTACTTC
- | TRBJ1-2 | - | TRBV20-1 | CSVRVQGYGYTF | TGCAGCGTGCGGGTTCAGGGCTATGGCTACACCTTC